This TCR beta chain was captured by sequencing in a study of T cells in Graves' hyperthyroidism and ophthalmopathy. V was cut by 10 bases and J by 0 bases, with 10 bases left in between. Germline CDR1 is SNHLY and CDR2 is FYNNEI. This CDR3 spans 12 amino acids. The sample holds many counts of this clonotype. The antigen remains undetermined. TCR beta CDR3 regions were amplified from RNA transcripts. Primed by the HTBI set, a first-round RT-PCR was run on the TCR CDR3. Via MiXCR, TCRdb re-called the multiplex PCR reads, giving one row per CDR3 protein. The sample lists hundreds of thousands of distinct CDR3 sequences, roughly 14% occurring once. Whole-study findings and limits: Blood samples included most of the expanded thyroid clonotypes exceeding 0.001.

V is TRBV2 and J is TRBJ2-7; possible D gene TRBD1, 5 bases. The specimen sequenced was blood. The receptor was derived from a man between 18 and 29 years old with Graves' ophthalmopathy. The CDR3 DNA is TGTGCCACTCTGGGGCCCTCCTACGAGCAGTACTTC. This codes for CATLGPSYEQYF.